These 7 T cell receptor beta chains were all obtained from the same sample, sequenced in a study of T cells in Graves' hyperthyroidism and ophthalmopathy. Amplification of TCR beta CDR3 regions used RNA as the template. The primer set for the first-round RT-PCR of the TCR CDR3 was HTBI. TCRdb redid the calling of the multiplex PCR reads with MiXCR, one entry per CDR3 protein. The sample yields roughly 530,000 distinct CDR3 sequences, more than 15% seen once. Specimen: blood. These receptors came from a woman aged 18-29 years with Graves' ophthalmopathy.

This clonotype was counted only a few times. This chain joins TRBV4-1 and TRBJ1-2; unclear D gene. The CDR3 extends over 13 amino acids. The germline V gene has CDR1 MGHRA and CDR2 YSYEKL. V dropped 2 bases and J dropped 3 bases, with 7 bases sitting between them. The CDR3: CASSQRADYGYTF. As DNA, the CDR3 is TGCGCCAGCAGCCAACGGGCGGACTATGGCTACACCTTC.

The chain links TRBV19 to TRBJ2-5; unclear D gene. Germline lookup yields CDR1 LNHDA and CDR2 SQIVND (reference sequence). V was shortened by 8 bases and J by 2 bases, with 9 bases between the two germline ends. The CDR3 loop spans 12 amino acids. The chain's CDR3 is CASDDAQETQYF. As DNA, the CDR3 is TGTGCCAGTGATGACGCTCAAGAGACCCAGTACTTC. Using reference TRBV19 and TRBJ2-5 for the parts outside the CDR3, the full variable domain is DGGITQSPKYLFRKEGQNVTLSCEQNLNHDAMYWYRQDPGQGLRLIYYSQIVNDFQKGDIAEGYSVSREKKESFPLTVTSAQKNPTAFYLCASDDAQETQYFGPGTRLLVL.

Ten or more counts support this clonotype. This rearrangement joins TRBV7-2 to TRBJ1-5; perhaps TRBD1 as D (5 bases). V was trimmed by 4 bases and J by 7 bases, leaving 14 bases between them. Germline CDR1 SGHTA, CDR2 FQGNSA. This CDR3 is built from 14 residues. The CDR3 DNA is TGTGCCAGCAGCTGGGTTCTGGGGGACCAGCCCCAGCATTTT. Translating it yields CASSWVLGDQPQHF.

This clonotype was recorded a few times. The gene calls are TRBV3-1 and TRBJ1-1, with TRBD1 as a possible D gene (5 bases). CDR1 is LGHDT, CDR2 YNNKEL, per germline (reference sequence). The V end was cut by 1 base, the J end by 8 bases, with 17 bases between. This CDR3 has 15 amino acids. Here the CDR3 reads CASSQVGGESPEAFF. CDR3 sequence (DNA): TGTGCCAGCAGCCAAGTCGGGGGGGAAAGCCCCGAAGCTTTCTTT.

This clonotype was picked up a small number of times. The V and J genes are TRBV20-1 and TRBJ1-2; D ambiguous. V lost 5 bases and J 5 bases, leaving 18 bases between the germline ends. Germline V lookup: CDR1 DFQATT, CDR2 SNEGSKA (reference sequence). This CDR3 spans 14 amino acids. DNA for the CDR3: TGCAGTGCTCCGGCCCTCTCCACCCGGTATGGCTACACCTTC. Translated: CSAPALSTRYGYTF.

There are many counts of this clonotype. The J gene is TRBJ2-5, the V gene TRBV6-1; 11 nucleotides agree with TRBD2. Germline CDR1 MNHNS, CDR2 SASEGT. The CDR3 spans 18 residues. V lost 5 bases and J lost 0; bases outside the gene matches: 11. The CDR3 nucleotides are TGTGCCAGCAGTTTGAGGGCTAGCGGGGGGACCCACCAAGAGACCCAGTACTTC. As protein: CASSLRASGGTHQETQYF.

The sample holds many counts of this clonotype. This chain links TRBV18 with TRBJ2-1; no definite D call. Between the trimmed V and J ends, which lost 0 bases and 10 bases, there was a span of 10 bases. Germline V CDR1 and CDR2: KGHSH, LQKENI. The CDR3 runs 13 residues. The CDR3 DNA sequence: TGTGCCAGCTCACCACCGTATTCTCAGGAGCAGTTCTTC. Encoded protein: CASSPPYSQEQFF.